These T cell receptor beta chains were read from a single sample in a study of CD8 T cells in Susac syndrome. TCRdb reanalysed the immunoSEQ multiplex PCR reads using MiXCR and keeps one entry per CDR3 protein. The sample yields 160,000 or so distinct CDR3 sequences, approximately 95% seen once. Sequencing input: CD8+ T cells from PBMCs. All receptors derive from a human donor with multiple sclerosis. The conserved cysteine and the conserved F or W are not part of the CDR3 here. Fields, in order: V gene, D gene, CDR3 protein. The D gene is left open where the match is weak.

TRBV2 | . | ASSVYWTYEQY
TRBV27 | . | ASSSLTRDYEQY
TRBV28 | . | ASSVVQNTEAF
TRBV19 | TRBD1 | ASRPGTAISNTEAF
TRBV30 | TRBD2 | AWRGTSGSNEQF
TRBV29-1 | . | SVIEDTEAF
TRBV20-1 | . | SARATQGTQRLAKNIQY
TRBV28 | . | ASSLFRVGDTQY
TRBV30 | . | AWSARTVYSNQPQH
TRBV7-8 | . | ASRFLAGGTDTQY
TRBV19 | . | ASGLTVNTEAF
TRBV15 | . | ATSQGLSDTQY
TRBV24-1 | . | AASDGGGTEAF
TRBV10-2 | TRBD1 | ASSPGTAEQAF
TRBV12-3/TRBV12-4 | . | ASTVHNEQF
TRBV15 | . | ATSGLSDQPQH
TRBV20-1 | . | SARYNEQF
TRBV28 | TRBD1 | ASSYRTGGYEQY
TRBV9 | . | ASKGLHTDTQY
TRBV19 | . | ASSIVQTLSYNEQF
TRBV29-1 | . | SVSKSSLVFNEQF
TRBV12-5 | TRBD1 | ASGSTDRGLLYGYT
TRBV7-6 | TRBD2 | ASSPGQSGRAYNEQF
TRBV20-1 | TRBD2 | SARYLVVAGDPTDTQY
TRBV7-9 | . | ASSADGELF
TRBV4-1 | TRBD1 | ASSGGDRGNTGELF
TRBV7-9 | . | ASSAPAGMNTEAF
TRBV19 | . | ARTTGTQGNTIY
TRBV4-1 | . | ASSVRGTYNEQF
TRBV15 | . | ATRAENAGKETQY
TRBV28 | TRBD1 | ASRSGTAASYEQY
TRBV7-6 | . | ASSLGQPRYNEQF
TRBV21-1 | . | AKNPPREKPSQETQY
TRBV28 | TRBD2 | ASSLSSGRAAETQY
TRBV25-1 | . | ATSYFVNEQF
TRBV3-1 | . | ASSPDIMGTEAF
TRBV20-1 | TRBD2 | SARDPLAGPYNEQF
TRBV12-3/TRBV12-4 | . | ASSYGGPAEAF
TRBV20-1 | TRBD1 | SARDLRQGIQPQH
TRBV6-2/TRBV6-3 | . | ASSRRQDTEAF
TRBV29-1 | . | SVLQENYGYT
TRBV14 | . | ASSQDYPPYNEQF
TRBV14 | TRBD2 | ASSQGDYYNEQF